This entry is about one T cell receptor (beta chain). The antigen remains undetermined. Though probably carrying unrecorded immune exposures, donors were nominally healthy at sampling. This specimen belongs to a study of cytomegalovirus exposure and HLA in healthy donors. General study points: The study put 150 or so TCR beta chains on its list as cytomegalovirus-associated. Within the data, a cluster of highly shared sequence variants was likely a sequencing artifact.

Germline V gives CDR1 SEHNR, CDR2 FQNEAQ (reference sequence). The CDR3 totals 13 residues. V lost 8 bases to trimming and J lost 4 bases, with 14 bases between them. PCR used 60 Vbeta primers and 13 Jbeta primers. Produced via immunoSEQ multiplex PCR; TCRdb's table is partial and in-frame only. The sample gives around 230,000 clones, around 84% of which show up once; 0.2% to 0.3% is in the top ten. The sequencing input was PBMCs. This clonotype was obtained from a girl aged 2 to 10 in good health and CMV-seronegative. The J gene is TRBJ1-2, the V gene TRBV7-9, with D maybe TRBD1 (5 bases). The CDR3 nucleotides are TGTGCCAGCCTCCGCGGGGACTCCTATGGCTACACCTTC. Translating it yields CASLRGDSYGYTF. Full variable domain (rest looked up from reference TRBV7-9 and TRBJ1-2): DTGVSQNPRHKITKRGQNVTFRCDPISEHNRLYWYRQTLGQGPEFLTYFQNEAQLEKSRLLSDRFSAERPKGSFSTLEIQRTEQGDSAMYLCASLRGDSYGYTFGSGTRLTVV.